Listed here are 5 T cell receptor beta chains from one sample, sequenced in a study of T cell repertoires and leukemia-associated antigens. No antigen has been assigned to these receptors. TCRdb called the 5' RACE reads again in MiXCR, with one record for every CDR3 protein. Of 11,000 or so distinct CDR3 sequences listed, about 42% are singletons. Sequenced material: CD3+ T cells sorted from blood and cultured. These receptors originate from a female donor in good health.

V usage is TRBV5-4 and J usage is TRBJ2-3; unclear D gene. CDR1 is SGHNT and CDR2 is YYREEE in the germline V gene (reference sequence). The CDR3 is 14 residues long. With 0 bases removed from V and 4 bases from J, the gap between germline ends came to 9 bases. The CDR3, as DNA: TGTGCCAGCAGCTTGGCCCCGGCGTCAGATACGCAGTATTTT. Amino acids: CASSLAPASDTQYF.

This clonotype has a count of ten or more. At one end the junction does not follow the germline gene, possibly because of a read error. The chain uses TRBV28 and TRBJ2-3, with D possibly matching TRBD1 (5 bases). The CDR3 extends over 13 amino acids. Germline V gene sequence: CDR1 MDHEN, CDR2 SYDVKM. This CDR3 is CASSLFLQGPMDF. For the CDR3, the DNA is TGTGCCAGCAGTTTATTTCTCCAGGGCCCTATGGATTTT.

This clonotype was recorded a few times. The chain carries TRBV29-1 and TRBJ2-3, with 13 bases aligning to TRBD2. The germline CDR1 and CDR2 sequences are SQVTM and ANQGSEA. The CDR3 extends over 18 amino acids. J gave up 7 bases and V 6 bases, and 19 bases lay outside the gene matches. CDR3 bases: TGCAGCGTGGTACTAGCGGGAGGGTTCCAATGGAGCTCCAATACGCAGTATTTT. Amino acid sequence: CSVVLAGGFQWSSNTQYF.

This clonotype was seen at least ten times. The chain links TRBV11-2 to TRBJ2-1; 10 bases are shared with TRBD2. The CDR3 is 19 amino acids. Germline V gene lookup returns CDR1 SGHAT and CDR2 FQNNGV. Unmatched junction bases numbered 12, after V lost 1 base and J lost 3 bases. The CDR3 DNA follows: TGTGCCAGCAGCTTAGGGTTTACTAGCGGGACGAAAGTCTACAATGAGCAGTTCTTC. Protein: CASSLGFTSGTKVYNEQFF.

There are many counts of this clonotype. This chain links TRBV19 with TRBJ2-2; unclear D gene. The CDR3 covers 12 residues. The V and J ends lost 5 bases and 1 base respectively, with 2 bases between them. The germline CDR1 and CDR2 sequences are LNHDA and SQIVND (reference sequence). Here the CDR3 DNA reads TGTGCCAGTAGTCAGAACACCGGGGAGCTGTTTTTT. Amino acid sequence: CASSQNTGELFF.